This record covers a single T cell receptor (beta chain). Its cognate antigen is unknown. These data belong to a study of Ad26.COV2.S vaccination and SARS-CoV-2 variants. Findings and caveats of the study: Non-spike TCR breadth was similar in vaccine and placebo recipients. Measures of TCR breadth and depth may have fallen short of total T cell responses. Vaccine recipients showed a spike-specific TCR breadth that was higher than in placebo recipients. The breadth of spike-specific CD8+ and CD4+ T cell responses after vaccination was reportedly substantial.

This table comes from immunoSEQ multiplex PCR, and its TCRdb copy is limited to in-frame clones, with some not included. The data hold approximately 340,000 clones, with 92% observed a single time. The CDR3 sequence is 15 residues long. The ends were cut back, 0 bases at V and 0 bases at J, with 8 bases in the middle. Germline V gene sequence: CDR1 MNHEY, CDR2 SMNVEV (reference sequence). The chain uses TRBV27 and TRBJ1-2; no definite D call. The source is a human donor who had recovered from COVID-19. The sample here was peripheral blood, taken after recovery from COVID-19. CDR3 sequence: CASSLSGGTNYGYTF. Here the CDR3 DNA reads TGTGCCAGCAGTTTATCTGGAGGGACTAACTATGGCTACACCTTC.